This TCR beta chain stems from a study of CD8 T cells in ankylosing spondylitis. This clonotype has a handful of counts. TCRdb called the 5' RACE reads again in MiXCR, with one record for every CDR3 protein. The sample carries some 37,000 distinct CDR3 sequences, around 15% recorded once. The CDR3 is 13 amino acids. Germline-derived CDR1 and CDR2 are SNHLY and FYNNEI. The germline V and J ends were trimmed by 5 bases and 3 bases, with 10 bases remaining between them. The chain has TRBV2 and TRBJ1-2; the D is unclear. Sequencing input: synovial fluid, either unsorted or a sorted T cell fraction (not recorded which). This clonotype was sampled from a male donor with ankylosing spondylitis. The chain's CDR3 is CASSFRMDYGYTF. CDR3 nucleotide sequence: TGTGCCAGCAGTTTCCGGATGGACTATGGCTACACCTTC.